Shown below are 15 T cell receptor beta chains from a single sample sequenced in a study of PD-L1 blockade in urothelial cancer. The table came from immunoSEQ multiplex PCR; TCRdb's copy has only in-frame clones and leaves some out. The data show under 90,000 clones, over 90% seen once. The sample consisted of PBMCs, taken around atezolizumab (anti-PD-L1) treatment. The receptor set was obtained from a man between 60 and 75 years old with urothelial cancer.

CDR3 loop: CASSWGQGRSDTQYF. CDR3 DNA: TGTGCCAGCAGCTGGGGACAGGGGAGATCAGATACGCAGTATTTT. This chain joins TRBV7-2 and TRBJ2-3; 10 bases line up with TRBD1. The CDR3 totals 15 residues. CDR1 is SGHTA, CDR2 FQGNSA, per germline. V dropped 4 bases and J dropped 4; count of bases not matched to a gene: 5.

The chain has TRBV7-2 and TRBJ2-5; 10 positions match TRBD2. The V gene's germline CDR1 is SGHTA and CDR2 FQGNSA. V gave up 2 bases and J gave up 5 bases; unmatched junction bases: 8. This CDR3 spans 16 amino acids. The CDR3 region is CASSLRSSGGVETQYF. The CDR3 region has the DNA TGTGCCAGCAGCTTACGTTCAAGCGGGGGGGTGGAGACCCAGTACTTC.

The chain employs TRBV5-8 and TRBJ1-1, with D hard to call. This CDR3 contains 12 residues. Per germline, CDR1 SGHTS and CDR2 YDEGEE. Trimming took off 3 bases at V and 12 bases at J, with 15 bases between the two ends. The CDR3 here is CASSSPGRASFF. The DNA of the CDR3 is TGTGCCAGCAGCTCCCCCGGGAGGGCATCTTTCTTT.

The chain carries TRBV9 and TRBJ2-1; 9 bases map to TRBD2. Germline CDR1 and CDR2: SGDLS and YYNGEE. The CDR3 covers 15 residues. V shed 4 bases, J shed 6 bases, and the junction held 8 bases outside the gene matches. The CDR3 region is CASSRDGTSTNEQFF. The CDR3 nucleotides are TGTGCCAGCAGCCGAGATGGGACTAGCACCAATGAGCAGTTCTTC. Complete variable domain (other parts from reference TRBV9 and TRBJ2-1): DSGVTQTPKHLITATGQRVTLRCSPRSGDLSVYWYQQSLDQGLQFLIQYYNGEERAKGNILERFSAQQFPDLHSELNLSSLELGDSALYFCASSRDGTSTNEQFFGPGTRLTVL.

The V call is TRBV30, the J call TRBJ2-3, with 7 positions matching TRBD1. This CDR3 is 15 amino acids long. From germline, CDR1 is GTSNPN and CDR2 SVGIG (reference sequence). Trimming at V came to 4 bases and at J to 0 bases, leaving 7 bases not matched to a gene. In nucleotides, the CDR3 is TGTGCCTGGACCCGACAGGGATCGAGCACAGATACGCAGTATTTT. This codes for CAWTRQGSSTDTQYF.

The chain links TRBV6-1 to TRBJ2-7; TRBD1 matches 9 bases. V lost 6 bases and J lost 7; bases outside the gene matches: 4. Germline assignment: CDR1 MNHNS and CDR2 SASEGT. The CDR3 contains 12 residues. The CDR3 DNA sequence: TGTGCCAGCAGACAGGGGGCGGGGGAGCAGTACTTC. Its translation is CASRQGAGEQYF.

The gene calls are TRBV30 and TRBJ2-7, with 7 bases fitting TRBD1. Losses at the gene ends were 0 bases for V and 0 bases for J; bases not matched to a gene: 5. CDR1 is GTSNPN, CDR2 SVGIG, per germline (reference sequence). The CDR3 runs to 15 residues. CDR3 region: CAWSVLDRTSYEQYF. The DNA for the CDR3 is TGTGCCTGGAGTGTACTGGACAGGACCTCCTACGAGCAGTACTTC.

This chain uses TRBV5-1 with TRBJ2-3, with TRBD2 matching over 8 bases. The CDR3 spans 16 residues. Germline CDR1 reads SGHRS; CDR2 reads YFSETQ. V lost 2 bases to trimming and J lost 2 bases; unmatched junction nucleotides: 7. CDR3 in DNA: TGCGCCAGCAGCTTATTCGGGGGGGCGGTCACAGATACGCAGTATTTT. As protein: CASSLFGGAVTDTQYF.

This sequence joins TRBV6-5 and TRBJ2-5; 10 bases are a match to TRBD2. Germline trimming cut 0 bases from V and 5 bases from J; bases unmatched to any gene: 6. Germline CDR1 MNHEY, CDR2 SVGAGI. The CDR3 spans 16 residues. CDR3 coding DNA: TGTGCCAGCAGTTACTCGCTAGCGGGAGCAGCGGAGACCCAGTACTTC. This codes for CASSYSLAGAAETQYF.

The gene calls are TRBV27 and TRBJ1-1; D ambiguous. The CDR3 is 14 residues long. The V end lost 0 bases, the J end lost 4 bases, and 9 bases lay between the germline ends. Per germline, CDR1 MNHEY and CDR2 SMNVEV (reference sequence). The CDR3 protein is CASSLSRGVTEAFF. CDR3 sequence (DNA): TGTGCCAGCAGTTTATCGCGAGGCGTCACTGAAGCTTTCTTT.

This clone came up once. The CDR3 DNA follows: TGTGCCAGCAGCCCTAGCGTAACGCAGTATTTT. It is translated as CASSPSVTQYF. The chain couples TRBV13 to TRBJ2-3; TRBD2 might be the D (6 bases). The CDR3 is made up of 11 amino acids. In germline, CDR1 is PRHDT, CDR2 FYEKMQ (reference sequence). With 5 bases removed from V and 9 bases from J, the gap between germline ends came to 9 bases.

V usage is TRBV30 and J usage is TRBJ1-2; D is uncertain. Germline V CDR1 and CDR2: GTSNPN, SVGIG (reference sequence). The CDR3 runs to 13 residues. V lost 1 base and J 1 base, leaving 7 bases between the germline ends. The CDR3 loop is CAWSDDNNYGYTF. The CDR3 DNA sequence: TGTGCCTGGAGTGATGACAATAACTATGGCTACACCTTC. The complete variable domain, with remaining parts taken from reference TRBV30 and TRBJ1-2, reads SQTIHQWPATLVQPVGSPLSLECTVEGTSNPNLYWYRQAAGRGLQLLFYSVGIGQISSEVPQNLSASRPQDRQFILSSKKLLLSDSGFYLCAWSDDNNYGYTFGSGTRLTVV.

The V gene is TRBV6-1, the J gene TRBJ2-3, with D unresolved. Germline CDR1 MNHNS, CDR2 SASEGT. Trimming cost V 9 bases and J 0 bases, with 10 bases left between them. The CDR3 runs 13 residues. For the CDR3, the DNA is TGTGCCAGTCGAGGAGCAAGCACAGATACGCAGTATTTT. It is translated as CASRGASTDTQYF.

The gene calls are TRBV18 and TRBJ1-2, with a weak D call TRBD1 (6 bases). The CDR3 contains 17 residues. CDR1 and CDR2 from the germline V gene are KGHSH and LQKENI. V dropped 6 bases and J dropped 6 bases, with 26 bases sitting between them. CDR3 sequence: CASSRRTVSQGNDGYTF. In nucleotides, the CDR3 is TGTGCCAGCTCGCGACGTACTGTGTCACAGGGTAATGATGGCTACACCTTC.

V is TRBV7-2 and J is TRBJ2-1, with TRBD2 matching 8 bases. Germline CDR1 reads SGHTA; CDR2 reads FQGNSA. CDR3 length equals 14 residues. J lost 6 bases, V lost 2 bases, and 3 bases had no gene match. In DNA, the CDR3 is TGTGCCAGCAGCTTACCCCTAGCGGGCAATGAGCAGTTCTTC. Residues: CASSLPLAGNEQFF.